This record looks at one T cell receptor beta chain sequence and its context. The sample comes from a study of shared clonotypes between healthy human individuals. Terminally differentiated effector memory CD45RA+ cells were excluded by CCR7 positive selection of CD45RO-negative cells. Sequencing was performed with immunoSEQ multiplex PCR; in TCRdb, only in-frame clones are kept and a portion is missing. The repertoire holds some 2.1 million clones, with about 95% as singletons. The origin of this receptor is a young man in good health. Sequenced input: naive CD8+ T cells sorted from blood.

The CDR3 coding sequence is TGTGCCAGTAGTCAGGAGACAGGCTACAATGAGCAGTTCTTC. It encodes CASSQETGYNEQFF. This chain links TRBV19 with TRBJ2-1; TRBD1 might be the D (6 bases). CDR1 is LNHDA, CDR2 SQIVND, per germline (reference sequence). This CDR3 has 14 amino acids. V was clipped by 5 bases and J by 3 bases, with 11 bases between them.